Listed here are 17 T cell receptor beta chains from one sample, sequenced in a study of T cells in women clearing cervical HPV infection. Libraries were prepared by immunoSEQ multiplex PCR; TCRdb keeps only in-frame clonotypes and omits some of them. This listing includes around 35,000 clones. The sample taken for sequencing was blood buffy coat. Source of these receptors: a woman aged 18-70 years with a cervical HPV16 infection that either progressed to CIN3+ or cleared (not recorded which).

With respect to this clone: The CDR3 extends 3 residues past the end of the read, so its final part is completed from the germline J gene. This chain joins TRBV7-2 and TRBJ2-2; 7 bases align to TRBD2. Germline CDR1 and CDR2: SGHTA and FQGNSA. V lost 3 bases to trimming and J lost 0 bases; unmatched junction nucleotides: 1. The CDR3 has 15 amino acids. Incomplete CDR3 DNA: TGTGCCAGCAGCTTGGGAGGGGCGAACACCGGGGAG. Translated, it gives CASSLGGANTGE. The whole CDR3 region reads CASSLGGANTGELFF. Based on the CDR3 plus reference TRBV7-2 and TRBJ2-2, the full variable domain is GAGVSQSPSNKVTEKGKDVELRCDPISGHTALYWYRQSLGQGLEFLIYFQGNSAPDKSGLPSDRFSAERTGGSVSTLTIQRTQQEDSAVYLCASSLGGANTGELFFGEGSRLTVL.

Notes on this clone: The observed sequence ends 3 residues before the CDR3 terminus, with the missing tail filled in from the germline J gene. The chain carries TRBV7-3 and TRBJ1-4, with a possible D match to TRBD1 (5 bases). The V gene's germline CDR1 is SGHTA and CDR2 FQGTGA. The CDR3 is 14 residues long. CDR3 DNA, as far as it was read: TGTGCCAGCAGCTTATCCTCTGGGGCCAACGTA. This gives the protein CASSLSSGANV. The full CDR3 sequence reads CASSLSSGANVLFF.

Incomplete CDR3 DNA: TGTGCCAGCAGCCCACAGGCGGGGACTAGCCGCTACAATGAG. Translated: CASSPQAGTSRYNE. The whole CDR3 sequence reads CASSPQAGTSRYNEQFF. This sequence joins TRBV7-7 and TRBJ2-1, with 9 bases matching TRBD2. With the read ending 3 residues before the CDR3 end, the germline J gene is used to fill in that end. J lost 3 bases, V lost 5 bases, and 11 bases had no gene match. Germline-derived CDR1 and CDR2 are SSHAT and FNYEAQ (reference sequence). This CDR3 has 17 amino acids.

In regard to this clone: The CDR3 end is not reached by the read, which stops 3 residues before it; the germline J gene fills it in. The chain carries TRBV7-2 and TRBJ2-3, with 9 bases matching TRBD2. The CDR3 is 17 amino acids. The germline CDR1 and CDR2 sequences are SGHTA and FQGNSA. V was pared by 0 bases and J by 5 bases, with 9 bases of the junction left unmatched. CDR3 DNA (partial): TGTGCCAGCAGCTTAGCACCTCTAGCGGGATCCGGAGATACG. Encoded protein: CASSLAPLAGSGDT. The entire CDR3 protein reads CASSLAPLAGSGDTQYF.

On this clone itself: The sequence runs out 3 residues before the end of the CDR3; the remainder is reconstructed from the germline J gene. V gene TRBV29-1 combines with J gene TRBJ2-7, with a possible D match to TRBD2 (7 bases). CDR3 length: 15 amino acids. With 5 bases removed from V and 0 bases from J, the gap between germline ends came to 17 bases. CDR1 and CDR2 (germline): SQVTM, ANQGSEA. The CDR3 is CSVFSGGTNSYEQYF. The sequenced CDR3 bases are TGCAGCGTTTTCTCCGGGGGGACAAACTCCTACGAG.

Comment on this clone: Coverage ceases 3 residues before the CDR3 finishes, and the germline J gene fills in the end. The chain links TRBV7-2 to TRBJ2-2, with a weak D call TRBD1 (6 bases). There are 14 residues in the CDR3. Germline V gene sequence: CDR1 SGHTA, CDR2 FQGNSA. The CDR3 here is CASSSQGRNSPLFF. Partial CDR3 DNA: TGTGCCAGCAGCTCCCAGGGGCGGAATTCACCG.

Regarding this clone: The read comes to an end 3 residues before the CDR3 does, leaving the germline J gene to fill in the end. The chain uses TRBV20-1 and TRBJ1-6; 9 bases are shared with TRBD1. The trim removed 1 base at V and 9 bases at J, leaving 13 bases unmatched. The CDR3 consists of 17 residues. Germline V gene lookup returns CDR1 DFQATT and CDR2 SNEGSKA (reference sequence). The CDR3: CSARAGRSGTGLSPLHF. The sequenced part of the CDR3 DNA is TGCAGTGCTAGAGCGGGACGCTCCGGGACAGGGCTTTCACCC.

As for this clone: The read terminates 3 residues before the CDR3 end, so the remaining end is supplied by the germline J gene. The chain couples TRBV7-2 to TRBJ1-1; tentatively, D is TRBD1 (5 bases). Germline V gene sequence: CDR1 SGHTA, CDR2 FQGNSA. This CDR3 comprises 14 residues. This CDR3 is CASSPQVQGIGAFF. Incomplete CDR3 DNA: TGTGCCAGCAGCCCCCAGGTCCAGGGTATCGGA.

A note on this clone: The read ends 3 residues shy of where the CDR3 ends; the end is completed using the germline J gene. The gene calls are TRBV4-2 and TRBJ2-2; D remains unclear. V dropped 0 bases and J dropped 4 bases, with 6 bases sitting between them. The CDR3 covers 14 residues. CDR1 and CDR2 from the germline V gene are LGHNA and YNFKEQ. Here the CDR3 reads CASSQDSFTGELFF. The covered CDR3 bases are TGTGCCAGCAGCCAAGATTCATTCACCGGGGAG.

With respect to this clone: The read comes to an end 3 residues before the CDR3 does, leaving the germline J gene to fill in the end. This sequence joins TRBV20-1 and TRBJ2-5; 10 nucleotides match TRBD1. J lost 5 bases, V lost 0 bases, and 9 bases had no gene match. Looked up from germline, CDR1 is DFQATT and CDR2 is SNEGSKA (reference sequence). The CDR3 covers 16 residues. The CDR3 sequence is CSARDQGTGAGETQYF. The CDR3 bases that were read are TGCAGTGCTAGAGATCAGGGGACAGGGGCCGGGGAGACC.

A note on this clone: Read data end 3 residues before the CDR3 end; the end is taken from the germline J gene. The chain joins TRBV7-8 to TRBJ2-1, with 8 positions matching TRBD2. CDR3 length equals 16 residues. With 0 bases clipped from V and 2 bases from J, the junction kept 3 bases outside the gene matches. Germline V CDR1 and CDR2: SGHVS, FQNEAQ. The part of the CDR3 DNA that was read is TGTGCCAGCAGCTTAGCCGGCGGGGGGACCTACAATGAG. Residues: CASSLAGGGTYNE. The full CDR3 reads CASSLAGGGTYNEQFF.

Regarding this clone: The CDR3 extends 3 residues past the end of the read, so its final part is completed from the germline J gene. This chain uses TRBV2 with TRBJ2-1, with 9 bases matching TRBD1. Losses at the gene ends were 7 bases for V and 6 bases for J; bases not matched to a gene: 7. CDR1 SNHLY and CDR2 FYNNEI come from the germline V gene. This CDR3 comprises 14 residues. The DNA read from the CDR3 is TGTGCCAGCAACTGGGGACAGGGAGGCAATGAG. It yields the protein CASNWGQGGNE. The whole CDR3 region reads CASNWGQGGNEQFF. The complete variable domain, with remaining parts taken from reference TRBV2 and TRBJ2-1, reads EPEVTQTPSHQVTQMGQEVILRCVPISNHLYFYWYRQILGQKVEFLVSFYNNEISEKSEIFDDQFSVERPDGSNFTLKIRSTKLEDSAMYFCASNWGQGGNEQFFGPGTRLTVL.

The chain's CDR3 is CASGQDTYEQYF. Incomplete CDR3 DNA: TGTGCCAGTGGGCAGGATACGTACGAG. The chain employs TRBV2 and TRBJ2-7; D is unclear. With the read ending 3 residues before the CDR3 end, the germline J gene is used to fill in that end. V lost 9 bases and J 4 bases, leaving 13 bases between the germline ends. The CDR3 has 12 amino acids. Germline CDR1 SNHLY, CDR2 FYNNEI.

CDR3 sequence: CASSQDRNTEAFF. Incomplete CDR3 DNA: TGTGCCAGCAGCCAGGACAGGAACACTGAA. This chain connects TRBV5-4 to TRBJ1-1, with D perhaps matching TRBD1 (6 bases). The read halts 3 residues ahead of the CDR3 end, with the missing end drawn from the germline J gene. Trimming cost V 4 bases and J 1 base, with 8 bases left between them. CDR1 and CDR2 from the germline V gene are SGHNT and YYREEE (reference sequence). This CDR3 spans 13 amino acids.

CDR3 residues: CSVEGRFYEQYF. Incomplete CDR3 DNA: TGCAGCGTTGAAGGCAGGTTCTACGAG. J is TRBJ2-7 and V is TRBV29-1, with D unclear. The observed sequence ends 3 residues before the CDR3 terminus, with the missing tail filled in from the germline J gene. Germline values: CDR1 SQVTM, CDR2 ANQGSEA. The V end was cut by 1 base, the J end by 3 bases, with 7 bases between. The CDR3 length is 12 residues.

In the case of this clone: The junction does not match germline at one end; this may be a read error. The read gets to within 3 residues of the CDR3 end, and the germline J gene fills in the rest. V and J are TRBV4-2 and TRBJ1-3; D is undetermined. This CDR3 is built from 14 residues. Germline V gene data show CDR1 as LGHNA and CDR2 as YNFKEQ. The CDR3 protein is CASSQMRSGNTIYF. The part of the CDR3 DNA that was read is TGCGCCAGCAGCCAGATGAGGTCTGGAAACACC.

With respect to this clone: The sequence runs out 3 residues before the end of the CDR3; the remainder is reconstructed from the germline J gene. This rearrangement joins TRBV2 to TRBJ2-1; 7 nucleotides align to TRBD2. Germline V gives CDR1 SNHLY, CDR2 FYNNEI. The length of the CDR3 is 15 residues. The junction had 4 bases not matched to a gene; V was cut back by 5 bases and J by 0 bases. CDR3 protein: CASSSGTNSYNEQFF. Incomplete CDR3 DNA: TGTGCCAGCAGTTCCGGGACTAACTCCTACAATGAG.